Here is one T cell receptor beta chain with its context. Assay: immunoSEQ multiplex PCR; the TCRdb copy retains only in-frame clones and omits some. The table records fewer than 70,000 clones, roughly 87% of them present only once. The sample is drawn from a study of T cell responses to AZD1222 COVID-19 vaccine. Trimming shortened V by 5 bases and J by 2 bases, and 13 bases separated the two germline ends. Germline loops: CDR1 SEHNR, CDR2 FQNEAQ (reference sequence). This CDR3 is 14 amino acids long. The sample here was peripheral blood, taken 28 days after the second AZD1222 dose. The chain combines TRBV7-9 with TRBJ2-7; D call uncertain. This TCR came from an adult who received the AZD1222 COVID-19 vaccine. This CDR3 is CASSPVGSPYEQYF. The CDR3 DNA is TGTGCCAGCAGCCCTGTTGGGTCCCCCTACGAGCAGTACTTC.